These T cell receptor beta chains were read from a single sample in a study of cytomegalovirus exposure and HLA in healthy donors. TCRdb's table, derived via immunoSEQ multiplex PCR, lists solely in-frame clones and lacks some. The table includes over 150,000 clones, around four fifths detected once. Specimen: PBMCs. These receptors all stem from a woman aged 45 to 65 in good health and CMV-seronegative. Both conserved end residues are part of each CDR3. The D gene is left open where the match is weak. Some rows have no size entry. The others give once, few or many, or a class for an expanded clone.

clone_size	d_call	v_call	j_call	cdr3_length	cdr3_aa	cdr3_nt
-	TRBD2	TRBV7-3	TRBJ2-7	14	CASSSIAGVNEQYF	TGTGCCAGCAGCTCCATCGCGGGAGTCAACGAGCAGTACTTC
-	-	TRBV7-9	TRBJ2-1	13	CASSLSSRNEQFF	TGTGCCAGCAGCTTAAGCTCCAGGAATGAGCAGTTCTTC
-	-	TRBV10-3	TRBJ1-3	15	CAISAGTISGNTIYF	TGTGCCATCAGTGCGGGGACAATCTCTGGAAACACCATATATTTT
-	TRBD1	TRBV28	TRBJ2-5	15	CASSSHRGQGETQYF	TGTGCCAGCAGTTCCCACAGGGGGCAGGGGGAGACCCAGTACTTC
-	-	TRBV28	TRBJ1-3	15	CASSFRPGSGNTIYF	TGTGCCAGCAGTTTCCGCCCGGGCTCTGGAAACACCATATATTTT
few	-	TRBV5-1	TRBJ2-1	14	CASSSGILGNEQFF	TGCGCCAGCAGTTCCGGGATACTTGGAAATGAGCAGTTCTTC
few	-	TRBV9	TRBJ1-3	14	CASSVQASGNTIYF	TGTGCCAGCAGCGTCCAGGCCTCTGGAAACACCATATATTTT
-	-	TRBV29-1	TRBJ1-1	13	CSVGKRVDTEAFF	TGCAGCGTTGGGAAGAGGGTGGACACTGAAGCTTTCTTT
-	TRBD1	TRBV6-5	TRBJ1-2	11	CASGQGQGYTF	TGTGCCAGCGGACAGGGCCAAGGCTACACCTTC
-	-	TRBV15	TRBJ1-1	13	CATSNELNTEAFF	TGTGCCACCAGCAACGAGTTGAACACTGAAGCTTTCTTT
few	-	TRBV4-1	TRBJ1-6	19	CASSQVFGGGSSYNSPLHF	TGCGCCAGCAGCCAAGTATTTGGGGGCGGTAGCTCCTATAATTCACCCCTCCACTTT
-	-	TRBV4-1	TRBJ2-2	14	CASSRPLGTGELFF	TGCGCCAGCAGCCGCCCACTTGGCACCGGGGAGCTGTTTTTT
-	-	TRBV6-5	TRBJ2-1	15	CASSPAIMRTNEQFF	TGTGCCAGCAGCCCCGCTATAATGAGGACAAATGAGCAGTTCTTC
-	-	TRBV2	TRBJ2-7	13	CASKGLPGYEQYF	TGTGCCAGCAAGGGACTTCCTGGGTACGAGCAGTACTTC
-	TRBD2	TRBV10-3	TRBJ2-1	15	CAINPAGGPYNEQFF	TGTGCCATCAACCCAGCGGGGGGACCTTACAATGAGCAGTTCTTC
once	TRBD1	TRBV5-1	TRBJ1-3	14	CASSQTGVGNTIYF	TGCGCCAGCAGCCAAACAGGGGTCGGAAACACCATATATTTT
-	-	TRBV18	TRBJ2-2	17	CASSPATGSMNTGELFF	TGTGCCAGCTCACCCGCAACAGGGTCGATGAACACCGGGGAGCTGTTTTTT
-	-	TRBV9	TRBJ2-2	15	CASSVGQTYTGELFF	TGTGCCAGCAGCGTTGGACAGACTTACACCGGGGAGCTGTTTTTT
-	-	TRBV5-1	TRBJ2-7	15	CASSSGGINRYEQYF	TGCGCCAGCAGCTCAGGGGGGATAAACCGCTACGAGCAGTACTTC
few	-	TRBV2	TRBJ1-4	13	CASSRGEGEKLFF	TGTGCCAGCTCCCGAGGGGAGGGGGAAAAACTGTTTTTT
-	-	TRBV4-3	TRBJ1-2	13	CASSQGISYGYTF	TGCGCCAGCAGCCAAGGTATTTCCTATGGCTACACCTTC
once	-	TRBV10-1	TRBJ1-5	16	CASSEWGGKGNQPQHF	TGCGCCAGCAGTGAATGGGGGGGTAAGGGCAATCAGCCCCAGCATTTT
-	TRBD2	TRBV30	TRBJ2-3	15	CAWSVRLAGVDTQYF	TGTGCCTGGAGTGTACGGCTAGCGGGAGTGGATACGCAGTATTTT
-	-	TRBV7-8	TRBJ2-5	19	CASSPAPGRLVGIEETQYF	TGTGCCAGCAGCCCGGCGCCGGGTCGACTAGTCGGTATTGAAGAGACCCAGTACTTC
-	TRBD1	TRBV13	TRBJ2-7	16	CASSLEGQGGLDEQYF	TGTGCCAGCAGCTTAGAAGGACAGGGGGGTCTAGACGAGCAGTACTTC
-	-	TRBV6-5	TRBJ2-2	13	CASQTGNTGELFF	TGTGCCAGCCAGACAGGGAACACCGGGGAGCTGTTTTTT
few	TRBD1	TRBV5-1	TRBJ2-1	15	CASTLQTGGWDEQFF	TGCGCCAGCACCTTACAAACAGGGGGCTGGGATGAGCAGTTCTTC
-	TRBD2	TRBV6-6	TRBJ2-1	13	CASRGLAEDEQFF	TGTGCCAGCAGGGGACTAGCGGAAGATGAGCAGTTCTTC
-	TRBD1	TRBV7-2	TRBJ1-1	15	CASSRRTGRNTEAFF	TGTGCCAGCAGCAGACGGACAGGGCGGAACACTGAAGCTTTCTTT
-	-	TRBV4-3	TRBJ2-4	13	CASSQASWDIQYF	TGCGCCAGCAGCCAAGCTAGCTGGGACATTCAGTACTTC
-	TRBD2	TRBV2	TRBJ2-3	14	CASRRLAVTDTQYF	TGTGCCAGCAGGAGACTAGCGGTCACAGATACGCAGTATTTT
-	-	TRBV7-8	TRBJ1-2	15	CASSLERGSGYGYTF	TGTGCCAGCAGCTTAGAGAGGGGGTCGGGATATGGCTACACCTTC
-	-	TRBV5-1	TRBJ2-7	16	CASKGFGGMGPYEQYF	TGCGCCAGCAAAGGTTTCGGCGGGATGGGCCCCTACGAGCAGTACTTC
-	TRBD2	TRBV7-9	TRBJ2-7	14	CASSLASGRAEQYF	TGTGCCAGCAGCTTAGCGTCAGGGAGGGCCGAGCAGTACTTC
-	-	TRBV19	TRBJ1-1	13	CASSIRGETEAFF	TGTGCCAGTAGTATTCGGGGGGAAACTGAAGCTTTCTTT
-	-	TRBV5-6	TRBJ1-1	14	CASSLAPMNTEAFF	TGTGCCAGCAGCTTGGCCCCAATGAACACTGAAGCTTTCTTT
-	-	TRBV27	TRBJ2-7	14	CASSLRGSPYEQYF	TGTGCCAGCAGTTTACGTGGTAGTCCCTACGAGCAGTACTTC
-	-	TRBV19	TRBJ1-1	14	CASSLTGRLTEAFF	TGTGCCAGTAGTCTGACAGGCAGACTCACTGAAGCTTTCTTT
-	-	TRBV7-8	TRBJ2-6	16	CASSPGLQGGANVLTF	TGTGCCAGCAGCCCGGGACTCCAAGGGGGGGCCAACGTCCTGACTTTC